These 30 T cell receptor beta chains share one sample of origin, sequenced in a study of neoadjuvant nivolumab and ipilimumab in lung cancer. Data came from immunoSEQ multiplex PCR; TCRdb stores just in-frame clones and leaves some out. Of some 13,000 clones listed, approximately 96% are singletons. This specimen consisted of peripheral blood, obtained after neoadjuvant nivolumab, alone or with ipilimumab, at or shortly before surgery. Receptors originate from an adult with non-small cell lung cancer.

The rearrangement joins TRBV15 to TRBJ1-5, with 8 bases aligning to TRBD1. CDR3 length equals 16 residues. V was clipped by 4 bases and J by 0 bases; unmatched bases: 5. Looked up from germline, CDR1 is LNHNV and CDR2 is YYDKDF (reference sequence). In nucleotides, the CDR3 is TGTGCCACCAGCACAAGGACAGGGAATAGCAATCAGCCCCAGCATTTT. Protein: CATSTRTGNSNQPQHF. Variable domain in full (rest from reference TRBV15 and TRBJ1-5): DAMVIQNPRYQVTQFGKPVTLSCSQTLNHNVMYWYQQKSSQAPKLLFHYYDKDFNNEADTPDNFQSRRPNTSFCFLDIRSPGLGDTAMYLCATSTRTGNSNQPQHFGDGTRLSIL.

This clone appeared a single time. The rearrangement links TRBV2 to TRBJ1-5, with 8 bases lining up with TRBD1. V dropped 6 bases and J dropped 6; count of bases not matched to a gene: 10. This CDR3 has 15 residues. In germline, CDR1 is SNHLY, CDR2 FYNNEI. CDR3 nucleotide sequence: TGTGCCAGCAGGCGATTCGACAGGGGAAGTCAGCCCCAGCATTTT. As protein: CASRRFDRGSQPQHF.

This rearrangement joins TRBV9 to TRBJ1-4; tentatively, D is TRBD1 (5 bases). CDR3 length: 15 amino acids. Germline V lookup: CDR1 SGDLS, CDR2 YYNGEE. V lost 0 bases to trimming and J lost 3 bases, with 9 bases between them. CDR3 coding DNA: TGTGCCAGCAGCGTAGGGGGGAGCGCTAATGAAAAACTGTTTTTT. Translation gives CASSVGGSANEKLFF.

CDR3 DNA sequence: TGTGCCAGTAGACGGACTAGCGGAGGAGATACGCAGTATTTT. Translated, it gives CASRRTSGGDTQYF. The chain links TRBV19 to TRBJ2-3; the match to TRBD2 covers 10 bases. V was pared by 6 bases and J by 5 bases, with 5 bases of the junction left unmatched. This CDR3 has 14 residues. Per germline, CDR1 LNHDA and CDR2 SQIVND (reference sequence).

The V and J genes are TRBV7-9 and TRBJ2-5, with TRBD1 identical over 7 bases. J was trimmed by 5 bases and V by 7 bases; bases with no gene match: 4. The germline V gene encodes CDR1 SEHNR and CDR2 FQNEAQ (reference sequence). This CDR3 contains 12 residues. CDR3: CASTRDSETQYF. DNA for the CDR3: TGTGCCAGCACCAGGGACAGCGAGACCCAGTACTTC. Full variable domain (outside the CDR3, taken from reference TRBV7-9 and TRBJ2-5): DTGVSQNPRHKITKRGQNVTFRCDPISEHNRLYWYRQTLGQGPEFLTYFQNEAQLEKSRLLSDRFSAERPKGSFSTLEIQRTEQGDSAMYLCASTRDSETQYFGPGTRLLVL.

The V call is TRBV18, the J call TRBJ2-3; 10 nucleotides agree with TRBD2. CDR1 KGHSH and CDR2 LQKENI come from the germline V gene. V lost 0 bases and J lost 4; bases outside the gene matches: 1. The CDR3 is 15 residues long. The CDR3 region is CASSPPLAGADTQYF. The CDR3 region has the DNA TGTGCCAGCTCACCACCCCTAGCGGGAGCAGATACGCAGTATTTT.

DNA of the CDR3: TGTGCCATCAGTGACCTCACCGGGGAGCTGTTTTTT. Encoded protein: CAISDLTGELFF. The J gene is TRBJ2-2, the V gene TRBV10-3, with unresolved D. This CDR3 contains 12 residues. Trimming took 3 bases from V and 4 from J, leaving 3 bases between them. CDR1 and CDR2 from the germline V gene are ENHRY and SYGVKD.

The chain combines TRBV7-8 with TRBJ2-5; D unclear. Looked up from germline, CDR1 is SGHVS and CDR2 is FQNEAQ. This CDR3 has 13 residues. Deletions cut 2 bases from V and 1 base from J, with 5 bases between. CDR3 sequence reads: CASSLYSQETQYF. The CDR3 DNA reads TGTGCCAGCAGCTTATACAGCCAAGAGACCCAGTACTTC.

This chain uses TRBV19 with TRBJ2-2; the match to TRBD1 covers 9 bases. Germline lookup yields CDR1 LNHDA and CDR2 SQIVND (reference sequence). The ends lost 9 bases at V and 3 bases at J; junction bases unmatched: 5. This CDR3 region has 14 residues. The CDR3 DNA reads as TGTGCCAGCACGACAGGGGGAGACACCGGGGAGCTGTTTTTT. It yields the protein CASTTGGDTGELFF.

This clone occurred once. The chain links TRBV5-5 to TRBJ2-6; TRBD1 is a possible D gene (5 bases). V lost 4 bases, J lost 3 bases, and 17 bases lay in between. Germline V gene lookup returns CDR1 SGHKS and CDR2 YYEKEE (reference sequence). This CDR3 comprises 17 residues. CDR3 bases: TGTGCCAGCAGCGTGACTCCTTCCCAGGGTGGGGCCAACGTCCTGACTTTC. Translation: CASSVTPSQGGANVLTF.

This rearrangement joins TRBV4-1 to TRBJ2-1, with unresolved D. The germline V and J ends were trimmed by 4 bases and 1 base, with 5 bases remaining between them. CDR3 length: 13 residues. The germline gives CDR1 MGHRA, CDR2 YSYEKL. The CDR3 loop is CASSRRSYNEQFF. The CDR3 bases are TGCGCCAGCAGCCGGCGTTCCTACAATGAGCAGTTCTTC.

This sequence joins TRBV6-1 and TRBJ1-2; the D gene is possibly TRBD1 (5 bases). The germline V gene encodes CDR1 MNHNS and CDR2 SASEGT. The CDR3 loop spans 14 amino acids. Trimming stripped 7 bases from V and 1 base from J, with 13 bases between. The CDR3 loop reads CASIDSYRNYGYTF. For the CDR3, the DNA is TGTGCCAGCATAGACAGCTACCGTAACTATGGCTACACCTTC.

This clone was seen only a few times. The rearrangement joins TRBV10-1 to TRBJ2-7; D not certain. Trimming took off 4 bases at V and 5 bases at J, with 6 bases between the two ends. There are 11 residues in the CDR3. The germline gives CDR1 WNHNN, CDR2 SYGVQD (reference sequence). CDR3 in DNA: TGCGCCAGCAGTGTGAACGACGAGCAGTACTTC. It yields the protein CASSVNDEQYF.

This chain joins TRBV5-1 and TRBJ2-1, with 8 nucleotides matching TRBD2. This CDR3 comprises 16 residues. The J segment lost 6 bases and the V segment lost 0 bases, leaving 8 bases of the junction unmatched. Germline CDR1 and CDR2: SGHRS and YFSETQ. The CDR3 region is CASSLAGEAGVNEQFF. The CDR3 DNA reads TGCGCCAGCAGCTTGGCCGGGGAAGCGGGAGTCAATGAGCAGTTCTTC.

The chain recombines TRBV27 with TRBJ2-3; TRBD1 agrees at 10 bases. The CDR3 consists of 13 residues. J was trimmed by 4 bases and V by 5 bases; bases with no gene match: 0. Germline V gives CDR1 MNHEY, CDR2 SMNVEV (reference sequence). CDR3 sequence: CASSGTGADTQYF. The CDR3 coding sequence is TGTGCCAGCAGTGGGACAGGGGCAGATACGCAGTATTTT.

The chain joins TRBV11-2 to TRBJ1-1; D call uncertain. Germline V gene data show CDR1 as SGHAT and CDR2 as FQNNGV. The CDR3 has 13 residues. V dropped 0 bases and J dropped 1 base, with 3 bases sitting between them. Here the CDR3 DNA reads TGTGCCAGCAGCTTAGAGGAGAACACTGAAGCTTTCTTT. Protein: CASSLEENTEAFF.

J is TRBJ2-3 and V is TRBV5-4; 9 bases match TRBD1. The V gene's germline CDR1 is SGHNT and CDR2 YYREEE (reference sequence). The CDR3 has 15 residues. The junction had 10 bases not matched to a gene; V was cut back by 5 bases and J by 6 bases. The CDR3 DNA sequence: TGTGCCAGCAGGAAATGGGGACAGGGTTTCGATACGCAGTATTTT. This codes for CASRKWGQGFDTQYF.

The chain carries TRBV5-1 and TRBJ2-7, with D possibly being TRBD1 or TRBD2 (5 bases each). Between the trimmed V and J ends, which lost 6 bases and 3 bases, there was a span of 13 bases. Germline V gives CDR1 SGHRS, CDR2 YFSETQ. The CDR3 is 13 amino acids. CDR3 bases: TGCGCCAGCAAAGTGGGGACCAGCTACGAGCAGTACTTC. This gives the protein CASKVGTSYEQYF. The complete variable domain, with remaining parts taken from reference TRBV5-1 and TRBJ2-7, reads KAGVTQTPRYLIKTRGQQVTLSCSPISGHRSVSWYQQTPGQGLQFLFEYFSETQRNKGNFPGRFSGRQFSNSRSEMNVSTLELGDSALYLCASKVGTSYEQYFGPGTRLTVT.

In the case of this clone: This sample includes further DNA sequences coding for the same CDR3. V gene TRBV6-5 combines with J gene TRBJ2-5, with TRBD2 as a possible D gene (5 bases). The CDR3 contains 15 residues. V was clipped by 4 bases and J by 1 base, with 13 bases between them. Germline assignment: CDR1 MNHEY and CDR2 SVGAGI. This chain's CDR3 is CASSSPPAGQETQYF. The DNA of the CDR3 is TGTGCCAGCAGTTCCCCTCCCGCGGGCCAAGAGACCCAGTACTTC.

V usage is TRBV7-2 and J usage is TRBJ1-4; tentatively, D is TRBD1 (6 bases). CDR3 length: 14 residues. From germline, CDR1 is SGHTA and CDR2 FQGNSA. V was trimmed by 4 bases and J by 0 bases, leaving 6 bases between them. The CDR3 DNA follows: TGTGCCAGCAGCTCAGGGGCAACTAATGAAAAACTGTTTTTT. Translation gives CASSSGATNEKLFF.

A single count supports this clone. The V and J genes are TRBV11-2 and TRBJ2-7; 14 bases match TRBD2. Looked up from germline, CDR1 is SGHAT and CDR2 is FQNNGV. The length of the CDR3 is 18 residues. V lost 2 bases to trimming and J lost 5 bases; unmatched junction nucleotides: 11. Here the CDR3 DNA reads TGTGCCAGCAGCTTAACCGGGACTAGCGGGAGAGGGGCCCACGAGCAGTACTTC. Protein: CASSLTGTSGRGAHEQYF.

V is TRBV18 and J is TRBJ2-7, with D possibly matching TRBD1 (6 bases). V was clipped by 0 bases and J by 2 bases, with 11 bases between them. Germline CDR1 reads KGHSH; CDR2 reads LQKENI. CDR3 length: 15 amino acids. This chain's CDR3 is CASSPPGTKTYEQYF. The CDR3 DNA sequence: TGTGCCAGCTCACCACCCGGGACAAAAACCTACGAGCAGTACTTC.

J is TRBJ2-5 and V is TRBV7-7, with 9 nucleotides matching TRBD2. V gave up 5 bases and J gave up 2 bases; unmatched junction bases: 6. CDR1 SSHAT and CDR2 FNYEAQ come from the germline V gene (reference sequence). The length of the CDR3 is 15 residues. CDR3 sequence (DNA): TGTGCCAGCAGCCCGGGGGCGGGAGGGCAAGAGACCCAGTACTTC. It is translated as CASSPGAGGQETQYF.

This sequence joins TRBV6-6 and TRBJ2-7; TRBD2 matches at 12 bases. Germline lookup yields CDR1 MNHNY and CDR2 SVGAGI (reference sequence). CDR3 size: 15 residues. V was clipped by 6 bases and J by 4 bases; unmatched bases: 7. CDR3 sequence: CASSPRTSGVYEQYF. The CDR3 DNA reads as TGTGCCAGCAGCCCACGGACTAGCGGGGTATACGAGCAGTACTTC.

The chain joins TRBV21-1 to TRBJ2-1. TRBV21-1 is labeled a pseudogene. CDR3 length: 14 residues. This chain's CDR3 is CASPPFKGPHEQFF. The CDR3, as DNA: TGTGCCAGCCCCCCATTCAAGGGACCCCATGAGCAGTTCTTC.

The genes are TRBV6-4 and TRBJ2-1; 9 bases align to TRBD2. Germline CDR1 is MRHNA and CDR2 is SNTAGT. The CDR3 runs to 16 residues. J lost 10 bases, V lost 0 bases, and 10 bases had no gene match. The CDR3 region has the DNA TGTGCCAGCAGTGACTCGAGTTTAGCGGGAGAGGGCGAGCAGTTCTTC. Protein product: CASSDSSLAGEGEQFF.

The gene calls are TRBV19 and TRBJ2-1; TRBD2 aligns across 10 bases. V lost 3 bases and J lost 5; bases outside the gene matches: 7. The CDR3 is 16 amino acids. The germline V gene encodes CDR1 LNHDA and CDR2 SQIVND (reference sequence). The DNA for the CDR3 is TGTGCCAGTAGTATCCTCACTAGCGGGACCCACAATGAGCAGTTCTTC. Translating gives CASSILTSGTHNEQFF.

The chain links TRBV6-5 to TRBJ2-7, with D possibly being TRBD1 (6 bases). Germline values: CDR1 MNHEY, CDR2 SVGAGI. Trimming took off 5 bases at V and 3 bases at J, with 14 bases between the two ends. This CDR3 comprises 14 residues. In nucleotides, the CDR3 is TGTGCCAGCAGTACAGGGATCGCCGGCTACGAGCAGTACTTC. Encoded protein: CASSTGIAGYEQYF.

This rearrangement joins TRBV4-1 to TRBJ2-7; TRBD2 is a possible D gene (5 bases). CDR3 length equals 15 residues. CDR1 and CDR2 (germline): MGHRA, YSYEKL. Deletions cut 0 bases from V and 1 base from J, with 10 bases between. CDR3 residues: CASSQEGGRSYEQYF. The CDR3, as DNA: TGCGCCAGCAGCCAAGAAGGAGGACGTTCCTACGAGCAGTACTTC.

The chain carries TRBV7-2 and TRBJ2-7; D unresolved. The CDR3 runs 15 residues. The V end lost 3 bases, the J end lost 0 bases, and 12 bases lay between the germline ends. Germline V gives CDR1 SGHTA, CDR2 FQGNSA. The CDR3 is CASSLEQTSSYEQYF. The CDR3 nucleotides are TGTGCCAGCAGCTTGGAACAGACTTCCTCCTACGAGCAGTACTTC. Together with reference TRBV7-2 and TRBJ2-7, the CDR3 gives the full variable domain: GAGVSQSPSNKVTEKGKDVELRCDPISGHTALYWYRQSLGQGLEFLIYFQGNSAPDKSGLPSDRFSAERTGGSVSTLTIQRTQQEDSAVYLCASSLEQTSSYEQYFGPGTRLTVT.